Sequencing of this T cell receptor (beta chain) was carried out in a study of blood T cell repertoires in COVID-19. This table comes from immunoSEQ multiplex PCR, and its TCRdb copy is limited to in-frame clones, with some not included. The table has about 170,000 clones, 80% to 90% seen once. The V gene end was trimmed by 2 bases and the J gene end by 6 bases; junction bases not matched to a gene: 10. The CDR3 consists of 18 residues. The germline V gene has CDR1 MGHRA and CDR2 YSYEKL. The rearrangement uses TRBV4-1 and TRBJ2-1; 13 bases are a match to TRBD2. This TCR was recovered from an elderly woman with acute or convalescent COVID-19. The specimen sequenced was peripheral blood. As DNA, the CDR3 is TGCGCCAGCAGCCAATTGGTTACTAGCGGGAGGGGTGGCAATGAGCAGTTCTTC. Protein product: CASSQLVTSGRGGNEQFF.